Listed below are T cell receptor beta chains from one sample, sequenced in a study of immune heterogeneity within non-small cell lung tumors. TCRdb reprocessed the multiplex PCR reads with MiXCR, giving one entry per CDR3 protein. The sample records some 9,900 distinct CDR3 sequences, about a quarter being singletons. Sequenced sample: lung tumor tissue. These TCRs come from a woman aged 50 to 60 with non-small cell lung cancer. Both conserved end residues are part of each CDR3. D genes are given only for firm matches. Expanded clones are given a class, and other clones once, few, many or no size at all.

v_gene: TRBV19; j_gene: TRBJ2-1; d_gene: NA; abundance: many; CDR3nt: TGTGCCAGTAGTGGGGACCGACTTCGTTCCTACAATGAGCAGTTCTTC; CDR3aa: CASSGDRLRSYNEQFF
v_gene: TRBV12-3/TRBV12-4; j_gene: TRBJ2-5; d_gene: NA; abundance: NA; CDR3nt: TGTGCCAGCAGTTTAGCGGGGGGAAGGGAGACCCAGTACTTC; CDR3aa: CASSLAGGRETQYF
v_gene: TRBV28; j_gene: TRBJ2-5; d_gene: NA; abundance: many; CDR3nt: TGTGCCAGCGTGGGGGCGATGGAGACCCAGTACTTC; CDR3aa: CASVGAMETQYF
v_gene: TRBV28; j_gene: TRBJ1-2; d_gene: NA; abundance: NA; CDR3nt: TGTGCCAGCAGCCGGTCCGGGTACTATGGCTACACCTTC; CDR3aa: CASSRSGYYGYTF
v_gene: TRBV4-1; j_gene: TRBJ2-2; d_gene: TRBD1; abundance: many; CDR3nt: TGCGCCAGCAGCCGGGACAGCGCGAACACCGGGGAGCTGTTTTTT; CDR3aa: CASSRDSANTGELFF
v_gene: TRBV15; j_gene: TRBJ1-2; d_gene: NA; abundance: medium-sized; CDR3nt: TGTGCCACCAGCAGAGTTGCCAGGGCCAACTATGGCTACACCTTC; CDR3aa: CATSRVARANYGYTF
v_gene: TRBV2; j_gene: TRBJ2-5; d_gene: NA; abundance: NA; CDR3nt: TGTGCCAGCAGGGCTACTTACAGGAGGGAGACCCAGTACTTC; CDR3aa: CASRATYRRETQYF
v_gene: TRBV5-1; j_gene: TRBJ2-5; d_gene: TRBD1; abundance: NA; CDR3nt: TGCGCCAGCAGCATAGGGACAGGGATAGGGGAGACCCAGTACTTC; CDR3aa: CASSIGTGIGETQYF
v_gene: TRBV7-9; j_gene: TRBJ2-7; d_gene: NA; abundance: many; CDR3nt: TGTGCCAGCAGCCAACAACTCTGGGGTCCGGGCGAGCAGTACTTC; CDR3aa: CASSQQLWGPGEQYF
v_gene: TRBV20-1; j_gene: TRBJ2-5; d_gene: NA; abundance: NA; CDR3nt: TGCAGCCGTCGCATGGACACCCAGACCCAGTACTTC; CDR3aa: CSRRMDTQTQYF
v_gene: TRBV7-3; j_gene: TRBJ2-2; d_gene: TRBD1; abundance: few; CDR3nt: TGTGCCAGCAGCAAGACAGGGGGAGTGACCGGGGAGCTGTTTTTT; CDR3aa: CASSKTGGVTGELFF
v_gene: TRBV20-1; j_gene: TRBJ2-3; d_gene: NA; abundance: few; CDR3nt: TGCAGTGCCTCCACAGATACGCAGTATTTT; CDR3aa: CSASTDTQYF
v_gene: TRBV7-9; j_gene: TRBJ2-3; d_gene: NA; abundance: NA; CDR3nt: TGTGCCAGCAGCGCTAGCGTACCAGATACGCAGTATTTT; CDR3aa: CASSASVPDTQYF
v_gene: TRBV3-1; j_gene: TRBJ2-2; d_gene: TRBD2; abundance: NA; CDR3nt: TGTGCCAGCACCCGTAGCGGGGGAAACGCCGGGGAGCTGTTTTTT; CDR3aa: CASTRSGGNAGELFF
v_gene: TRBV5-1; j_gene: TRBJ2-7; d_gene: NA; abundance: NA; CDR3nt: TGCGCCAGCAGCTTGGCCTTACGTACACTCTCCCAGCGGTATTTC; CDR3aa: CASSLALRTLSQRYF
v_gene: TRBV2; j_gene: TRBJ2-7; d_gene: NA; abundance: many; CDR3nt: TGTGCCAGCAGTGAAGCCGGACGGGCCCTCGGTGAGCAGTACTTC; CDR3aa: CASSEAGRALGEQYF